This T cell receptor (beta chain) was observed in a study of blood T cell repertoires in COVID-19. Turning to the study itself: PBMCs, B-cell-depleted T cells, or T cells provided the cDNA or gDNA that made up the material.

TCRdb's table, derived via immunoSEQ multiplex PCR, lists solely in-frame clones and lacks some. Of around 330,000 clones in the sample, 87% are singletons; the top ten hold more than 8.5%. The germline V gene has CDR1 SGHDN and CDR2 FVKESK. Germline trimming cut 2 bases from V and 2 bases from J; bases unmatched to any gene: 0. The CDR3 is made up of 15 amino acids. This sequence joins TRBV14 and TRBJ2-1; TRBD2 aligns across 10 bases. This TCR derives from a young woman who had recovered from COVID-19. The sample comprised PBMCs or T cells enriched from blood (not recorded which). The CDR3 loop reads CASSQLAGAYNEQFF. DNA for the CDR3: TGTGCCAGCAGCCAACTAGCGGGAGCCTACAATGAGCAGTTCTTC.